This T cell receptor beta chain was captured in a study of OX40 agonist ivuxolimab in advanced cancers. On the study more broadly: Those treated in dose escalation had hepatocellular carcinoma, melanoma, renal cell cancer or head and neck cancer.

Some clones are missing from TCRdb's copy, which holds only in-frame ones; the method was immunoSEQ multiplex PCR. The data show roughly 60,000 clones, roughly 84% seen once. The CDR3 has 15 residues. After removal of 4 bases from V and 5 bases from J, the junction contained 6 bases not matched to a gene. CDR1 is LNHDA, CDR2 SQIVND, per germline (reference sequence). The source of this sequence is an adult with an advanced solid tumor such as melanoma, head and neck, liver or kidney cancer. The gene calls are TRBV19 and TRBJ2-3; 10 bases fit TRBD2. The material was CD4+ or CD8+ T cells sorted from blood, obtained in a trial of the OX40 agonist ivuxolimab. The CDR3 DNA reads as TGTGCCAGTAGTACCAGCGGGGGGGCCATAGATACGCAGTATTTT. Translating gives CASSTSGGAIDTQYF.